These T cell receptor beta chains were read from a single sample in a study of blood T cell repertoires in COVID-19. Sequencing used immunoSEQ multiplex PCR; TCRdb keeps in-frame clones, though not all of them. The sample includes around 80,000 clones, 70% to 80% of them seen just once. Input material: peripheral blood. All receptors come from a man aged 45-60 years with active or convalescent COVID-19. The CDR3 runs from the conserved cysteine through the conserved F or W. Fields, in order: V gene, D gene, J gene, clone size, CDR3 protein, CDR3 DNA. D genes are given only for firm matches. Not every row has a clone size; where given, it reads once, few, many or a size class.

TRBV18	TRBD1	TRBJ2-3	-	CASSSSGQGVSDTQYF	TGTGCCAGCTCATCATCGGGACAGGGGGTGTCAGATACGCAGTATTTT
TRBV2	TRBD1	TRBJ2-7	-	CASVRGTSYEQYF	TGTGCCAGTGTCAGGGGGACGTCCTACGAGCAGTACTTC
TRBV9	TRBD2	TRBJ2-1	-	CASSVAGSGGGSYNEQFF	TGTGCCAGCAGCGTAGCGGGTAGCGGGGGGGGCTCCTACAATGAGCAGTTCTTC
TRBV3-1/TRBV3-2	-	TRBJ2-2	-	CASSHLLAGELFF	TGTGCCAGCAGCCACCTATTAGCCGGGGAGCTGTTTTTT
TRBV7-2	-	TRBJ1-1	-	CASSSNRNTEAFF	TGTGCCAGCAGCTCGAACAGAAACACTGAAGCTTTCTTT
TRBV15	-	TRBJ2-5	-	CATSRGRGFQETQYF	TGTGCCACCAGCAGAGGCAGGGGCTTTCAAGAGACCCAGTACTTC
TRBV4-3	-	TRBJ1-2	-	CASSQGADGNYGYTF	TGCGCCAGCAGCCAAGGGGCCGACGGTAACTATGGCTACACCTTC
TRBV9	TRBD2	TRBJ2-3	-	CASSVGAGATDTQYF	TGTGCCAGCAGCGTAGGAGCGGGGGCTACAGATACGCAGTATTTT
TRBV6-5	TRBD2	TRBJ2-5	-	CASRGLAGGAETQYF	TGTGCCAGCAGGGGACTAGCGGGGGGCGCAGAGACCCAGTACTTC
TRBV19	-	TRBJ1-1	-	CASKDSNTEAFF	TGTGCCAGTAAGGACAGCAACACTGAAGCTTTCTTT
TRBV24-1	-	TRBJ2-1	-	CATALTGNNEQFF	TGTGCCACCGCCCTTACGGGGAACAATGAGCAGTTCTTC
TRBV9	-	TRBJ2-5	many	CASSGQGETQYF	TGTGCCAGCAGCGGCCAGGGAGAGACCCAGTACTTC
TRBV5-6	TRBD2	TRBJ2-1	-	CASSLPGAGGIGEQFF	TGTGCCAGCAGCTTGCCTGGAGCGGGGGGCATCGGTGAGCAGTTCTTC
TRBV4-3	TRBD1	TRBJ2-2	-	CASSQESNRGPGELFF	TGCGCCAGCAGCCAAGAATCGAACAGGGGGCCCGGGGAGCTGTTTTTT
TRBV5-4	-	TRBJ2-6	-	CASSSTGANVLTF	TGTGCCAGCAGCTCCACTGGGGCCAACGTCCTGACTTTC
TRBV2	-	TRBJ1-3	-	CASISTGLGNTIYF	TGTGCCAGCATATCGACCGGACTTGGAAACACCATATATTTT
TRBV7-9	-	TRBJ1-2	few	CASSLGSNIDSYGYTF	TGTGCCAGCAGCTTAGGTAGCAATATTGATAGCTATGGCTACACCTTC
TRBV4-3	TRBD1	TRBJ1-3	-	CASSQARGLSGNTIYF	TGCGCCAGCAGCCAAGCCAGGGGGCTCTCGGGAAACACCATATATTTT
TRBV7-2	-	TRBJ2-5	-	CATRGGRQETQYF	TGTGCCACGAGGGGGGGACGCCAAGAGACCCAGTACTTC
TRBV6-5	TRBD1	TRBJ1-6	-	CASSLSRTGINSPLHF	TGTGCCAGCAGTTTGTCCCGGACAGGGATTAATTCACCCCTCCACTTT
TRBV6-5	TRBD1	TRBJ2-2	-	CASSYSGQGTGELFF	TGTGCCAGCAGTTACTCGGGACAGGGCACCGGGGAGCTGTTTTTT
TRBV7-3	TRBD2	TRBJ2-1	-	CASSPVRGGNNEQFF	TGTGCCAGCAGCCCGGTGCGGGGGGGTAACAATGAGCAGTTCTTC
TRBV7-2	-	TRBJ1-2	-	CASSSDRSGPGGYTF	TGTGCCAGCAGCTCTGACCGTTCAGGGCCAGGTGGCTACACCTTC
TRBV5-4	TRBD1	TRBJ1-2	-	CASRVTGGKSYGYTF	TGTGCCAGCAGGGTTACAGGGGGCAAGAGCTATGGCTACACCTTC
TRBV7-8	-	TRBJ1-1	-	CASSLRRIMNTEAFF	TGTGCCAGCAGCTTAAGGAGGATCATGAACACTGAAGCTTTCTTT
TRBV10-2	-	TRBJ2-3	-	CASSEVALDTQYF	TGCGCCAGCAGTGAGGTAGCCCTAGATACGCAGTATTTT
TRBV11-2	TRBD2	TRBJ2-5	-	CASSLDRGRGQETQYF	TGTGCCAGCAGCTTAGATCGCGGGAGGGGCCAAGAGACCCAGTACTTC
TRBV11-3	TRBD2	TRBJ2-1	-	CASSRGGSGSYNEQFF	TGTGCCAGCAGCCGGGGGGGAAGCGGTTCCTACAATGAGCAGTTCTTC
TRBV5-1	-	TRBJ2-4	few	CASSLDGAPSMDIQYF	TGCGCCAGCAGCTTGGATGGGGCCCCATCGATGGACATTCAGTACTTC
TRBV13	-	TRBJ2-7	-	CASSFLGGSYEQYF	TGTGCCAGCAGCTTCCTAGGAGGCTCCTACGAGCAGTACTTC
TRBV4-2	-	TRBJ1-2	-	CASSQADRKGTF	TGTGCCAGCAGCCAAGCCGACAGGAAAGGAACCTTC
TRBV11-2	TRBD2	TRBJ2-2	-	CASSPTSGVNTGELFF	TGTGCCAGCAGCCCTACTAGCGGGGTAAACACCGGGGAGCTGTTTTTT
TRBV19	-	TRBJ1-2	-	CASWPRGVTGGYTF	TGTGCCAGTTGGCCGCGGGGCGTAACTGGGGGCTACACCTTC
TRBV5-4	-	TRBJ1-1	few	CASSLKRDAAEAFF	TGTGCCAGCAGCTTGAAGCGGGACGCAGCCGAAGCTTTCTTT
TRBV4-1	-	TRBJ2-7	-	CASSQDRVGGVGEQYF	TGCGCCAGCAGCCAAGATCGGGTGGGGGGAGTTGGCGAGCAGTACTTC
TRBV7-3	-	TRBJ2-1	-	CASSRGSYNEQFF	TGTGCCAGCAGCCGAGGGAGTTACAATGAGCAGTTCTTC
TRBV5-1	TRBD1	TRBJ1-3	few	CASRRTGGSSGNTIYF	TGCGCCAGCAGGAGGACAGGGGGCAGCTCTGGAAACACCATATATTTT
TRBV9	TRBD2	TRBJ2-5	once	CASSGKAGEQETQYF	TGTGCCAGCAGCGGGAAGGCGGGGGAGCAAGAGACCCAGTACTTC
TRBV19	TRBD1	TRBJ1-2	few	CASRTGGGYTF	TGTGCCAGTAGGACAGGGGGCGGCTACACCTTC
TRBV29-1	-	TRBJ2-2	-	CSVEGLATGGETGELFF	TGCAGCGTTGAGGGACTAGCGACAGGGGGAGAAACCGGGGAGCTGTTTTTT
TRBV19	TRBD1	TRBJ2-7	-	CASSMWTGSYYEQYF	TGTGCCAGTAGTATGTGGACAGGCTCGTACTACGAGCAGTACTTC
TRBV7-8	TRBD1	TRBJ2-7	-	CASRPDRVGEQYF	TGTGCCAGCAGACCCGACAGGGTAGGGGAGCAGTACTTC
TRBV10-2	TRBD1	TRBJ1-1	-	CASSDGQGAEAFF	TGCGCCAGCAGTGACGGACAGGGGGCTGAAGCTTTCTTT
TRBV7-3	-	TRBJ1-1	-	CASSSSDMNTEAFF	TGTGCCAGCAGCTCCAGTGATATGAACACTGAAGCTTTCTTT
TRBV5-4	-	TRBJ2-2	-	CASSSTNTGELFF	TGTGCCAGCAGCTCCACGAACACCGGGGAGCTGTTTTTT
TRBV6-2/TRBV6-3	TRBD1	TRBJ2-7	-	CASSYGQGNHEQYF	TGTGCCAGCAGTTACGGACAGGGGAACCACGAGCAGTACTTC
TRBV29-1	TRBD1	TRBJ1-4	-	CSVVDRAATNEKLFF	TGCAGCGTTGTGGACAGGGCGGCAACTAATGAAAAACTGTTTTTT